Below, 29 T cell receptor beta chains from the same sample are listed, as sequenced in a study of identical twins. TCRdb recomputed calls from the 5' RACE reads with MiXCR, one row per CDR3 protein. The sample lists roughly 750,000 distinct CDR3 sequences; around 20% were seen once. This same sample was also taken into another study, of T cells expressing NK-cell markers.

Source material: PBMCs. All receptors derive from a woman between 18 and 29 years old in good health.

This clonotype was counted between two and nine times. The CDR3 loop is CASALASYNEQFF. DNA of the CDR3: TGTGCCAGTGCCCTGGCGTCCTACAATGAGCAGTTCTTC. The chain uses TRBV19 and TRBJ2-1, with D uncertain. This CDR3 has 13 amino acids. V lost 8 bases to trimming and J lost 1 base, with 9 bases between them. The germline gives CDR1 LNHDA, CDR2 SQIVND (reference sequence).

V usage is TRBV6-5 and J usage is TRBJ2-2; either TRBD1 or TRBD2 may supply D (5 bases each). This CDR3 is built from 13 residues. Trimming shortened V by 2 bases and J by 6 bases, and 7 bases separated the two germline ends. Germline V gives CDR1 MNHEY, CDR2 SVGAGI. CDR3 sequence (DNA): TGTGCCAGCAGTTACGGGGACCCCGGGGAGCTGTTTTTT. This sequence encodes CASSYGDPGELFF.

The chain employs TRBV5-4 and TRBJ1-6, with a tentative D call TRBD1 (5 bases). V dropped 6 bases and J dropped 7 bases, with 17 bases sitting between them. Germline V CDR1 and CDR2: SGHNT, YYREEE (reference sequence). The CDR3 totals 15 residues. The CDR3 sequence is CASNSGGGGNSPLHF. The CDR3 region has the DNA TGTGCCAGCAACTCGGGGGGAGGCGGGAATTCACCCCTCCACTTT. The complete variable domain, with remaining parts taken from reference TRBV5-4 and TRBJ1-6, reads ETGVTQSPTHLIKTRGQQVTLRCSSQSGHNTVSWYQQALGQGPQFIFQYYREEENGRGNFPPRFSGLQFPNYSSELNVNALELDDSALYLCASNSGGGGNSPLHFGNGTRLTVT.

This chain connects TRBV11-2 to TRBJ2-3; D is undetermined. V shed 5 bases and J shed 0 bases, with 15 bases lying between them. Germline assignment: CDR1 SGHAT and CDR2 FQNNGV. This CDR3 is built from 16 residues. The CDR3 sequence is CASSRPQFSSTDTQYF. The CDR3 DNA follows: TGTGCCAGCAGCCGACCACAATTTTCTAGCACAGATACGCAGTATTTT.

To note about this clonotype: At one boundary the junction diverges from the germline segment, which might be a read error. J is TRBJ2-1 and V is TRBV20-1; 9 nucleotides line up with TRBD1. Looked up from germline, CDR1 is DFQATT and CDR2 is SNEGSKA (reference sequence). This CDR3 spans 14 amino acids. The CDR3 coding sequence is TGCAGTGCTAGCGGGACAGGGTCCTACAAAGAGCAGTTCTTC. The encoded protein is CSASGTGSYKEQFF.

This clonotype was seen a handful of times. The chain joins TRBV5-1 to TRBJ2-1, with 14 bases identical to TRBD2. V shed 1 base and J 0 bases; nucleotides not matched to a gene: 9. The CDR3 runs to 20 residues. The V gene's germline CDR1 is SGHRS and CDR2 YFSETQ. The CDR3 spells CASSLSGTSGRVDSYNEQFF. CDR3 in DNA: TGCGCCAGCAGCTTGTCTGGGACTAGCGGGAGAGTGGACTCCTACAATGAGCAGTTCTTC.

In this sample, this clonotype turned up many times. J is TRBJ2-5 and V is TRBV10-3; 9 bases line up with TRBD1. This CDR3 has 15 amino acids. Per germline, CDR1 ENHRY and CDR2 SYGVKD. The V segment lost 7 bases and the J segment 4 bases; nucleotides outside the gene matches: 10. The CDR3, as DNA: TGTGCCATCAAACCGGGACAGGGCAGTTTAGAGACCCAGTACTTC. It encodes CAIKPGQGSLETQYF.

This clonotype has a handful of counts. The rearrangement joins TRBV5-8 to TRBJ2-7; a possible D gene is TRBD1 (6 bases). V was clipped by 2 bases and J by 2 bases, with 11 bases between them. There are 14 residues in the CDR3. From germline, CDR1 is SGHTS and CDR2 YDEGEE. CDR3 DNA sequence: TGTGCCAGCAGCTTCCGACAGGTAACCTACGAGCAGTACTTC. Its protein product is CASSFRQVTYEQYF.

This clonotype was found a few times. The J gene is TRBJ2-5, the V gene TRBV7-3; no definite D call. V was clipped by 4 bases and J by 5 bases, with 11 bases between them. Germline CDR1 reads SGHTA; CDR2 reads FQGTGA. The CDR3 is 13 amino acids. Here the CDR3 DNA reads TGTGCCAGCAGCTCAAGCCCCAGGGAGACCCAGTACTTC. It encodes CASSSSPRETQYF.

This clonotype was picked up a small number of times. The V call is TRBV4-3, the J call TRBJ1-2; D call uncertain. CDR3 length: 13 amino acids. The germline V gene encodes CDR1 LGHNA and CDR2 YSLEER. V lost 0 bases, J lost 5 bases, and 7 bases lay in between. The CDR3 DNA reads TGCGCCAGCAGCCAAGAGTTCCGGTATGGCTACACCTTC. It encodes CASSQEFRYGYTF.

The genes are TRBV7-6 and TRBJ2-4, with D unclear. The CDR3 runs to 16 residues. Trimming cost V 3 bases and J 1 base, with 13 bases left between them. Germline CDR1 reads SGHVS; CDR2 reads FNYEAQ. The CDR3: CASSFGVGRAKNIQYF. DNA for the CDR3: TGTGCCAGCAGCTTTGGGGTCGGGCGGGCCAAAAACATTCAGTACTTC.

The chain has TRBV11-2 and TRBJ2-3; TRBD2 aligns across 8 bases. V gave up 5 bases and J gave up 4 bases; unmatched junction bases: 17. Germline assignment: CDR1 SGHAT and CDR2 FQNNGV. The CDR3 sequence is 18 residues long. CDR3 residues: CASSPFGTSGGSPDTQYF. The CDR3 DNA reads TGTGCCAGCAGCCCCTTCGGAACTAGCGGAGGTTCCCCAGATACGCAGTATTTT.

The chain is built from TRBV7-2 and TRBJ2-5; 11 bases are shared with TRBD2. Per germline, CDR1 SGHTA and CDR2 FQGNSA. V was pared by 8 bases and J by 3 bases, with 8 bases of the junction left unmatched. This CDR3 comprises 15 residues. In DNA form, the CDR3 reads TGTGCCAGCTTTTTAATAGCGGGAGGGGAAGAGACCCAGTACTTC. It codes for CASFLIAGGEETQYF. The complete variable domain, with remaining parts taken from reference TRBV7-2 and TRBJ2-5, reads GAGVSQSPSNKVTEKGKDVELRCDPISGHTALYWYRQSLGQGLEFLIYFQGNSAPDKSGLPSDRFSAERTGGSVSTLTIQRTQQEDSAVYLCASFLIAGGEETQYFGPGTRLLVL.

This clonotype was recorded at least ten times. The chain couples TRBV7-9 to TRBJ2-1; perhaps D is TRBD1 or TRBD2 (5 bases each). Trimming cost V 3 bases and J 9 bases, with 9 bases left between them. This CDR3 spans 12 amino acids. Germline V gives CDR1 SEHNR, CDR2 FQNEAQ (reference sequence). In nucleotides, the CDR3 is TGTGCCAGCAGCTTGGGACCGAGTGAGCAGTTCTTC. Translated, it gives CASSLGPSEQFF.

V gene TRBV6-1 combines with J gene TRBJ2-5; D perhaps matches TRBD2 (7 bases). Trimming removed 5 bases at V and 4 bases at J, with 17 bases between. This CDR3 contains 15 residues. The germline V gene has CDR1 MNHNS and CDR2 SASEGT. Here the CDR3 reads CASSLEGGGLETQYF. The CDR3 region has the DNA TGTGCCAGCAGTCTGGAGGGCGGGGGCCTAGAGACCCAGTACTTC.

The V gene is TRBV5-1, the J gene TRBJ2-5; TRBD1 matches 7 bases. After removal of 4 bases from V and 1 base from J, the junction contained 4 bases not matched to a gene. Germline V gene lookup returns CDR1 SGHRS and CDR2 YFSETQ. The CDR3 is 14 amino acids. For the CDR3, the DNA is TGCGCCAGCAGCAGGCGACAGGGCCAAGAGACCCAGTACTTC. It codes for CASSRRQGQETQYF.

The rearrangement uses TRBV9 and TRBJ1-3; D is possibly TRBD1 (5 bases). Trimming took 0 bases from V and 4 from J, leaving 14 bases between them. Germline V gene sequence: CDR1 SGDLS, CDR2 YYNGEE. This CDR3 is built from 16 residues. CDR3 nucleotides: TGTGCCAGCAGCGTAGAAGGTGTGGGACGGGGAAACACCATATATTTT. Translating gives CASSVEGVGRGNTIYF.

The CDR3 nucleotides read TGCGCCAGCAGCTTTTTCGAGCGGCACACCTCCTACGAGCAGTACTTC. Its protein is CASSFFERHTSYEQYF. The V call is TRBV5-1, the J call TRBJ2-7, with D possibly matching TRBD2 (5 bases). With 2 bases removed from V and 0 bases from J, the gap between germline ends came to 15 bases. The CDR3 loop spans 16 amino acids. Germline CDR1 reads SGHRS; CDR2 reads YFSETQ.

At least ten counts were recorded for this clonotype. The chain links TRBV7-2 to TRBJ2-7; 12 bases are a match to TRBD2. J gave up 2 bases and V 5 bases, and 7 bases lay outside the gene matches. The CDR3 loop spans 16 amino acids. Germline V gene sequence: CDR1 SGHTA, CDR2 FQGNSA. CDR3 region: CASSPSWTSGAYEQYF. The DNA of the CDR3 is TGTGCCAGCAGCCCCTCCTGGACTAGCGGGGCCTACGAGCAGTACTTC.

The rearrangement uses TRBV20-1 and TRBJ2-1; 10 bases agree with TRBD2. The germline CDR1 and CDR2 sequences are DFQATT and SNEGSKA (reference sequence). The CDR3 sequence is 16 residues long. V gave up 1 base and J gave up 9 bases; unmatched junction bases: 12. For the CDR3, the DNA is TGCAGTGCTAGAGCCACCTCTAGCGGGAGTTTGCGTGAGCAGTTCTTC. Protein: CSARATSSGSLREQFF.

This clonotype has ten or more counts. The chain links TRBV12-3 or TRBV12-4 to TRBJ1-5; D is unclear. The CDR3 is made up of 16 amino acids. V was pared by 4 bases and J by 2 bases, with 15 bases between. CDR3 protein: CASSSREGGGNQPQHF. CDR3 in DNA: TGTGCCAGCAGTTCCCGGGAAGGAGGAGGCAATCAGCCCCAGCATTTT.

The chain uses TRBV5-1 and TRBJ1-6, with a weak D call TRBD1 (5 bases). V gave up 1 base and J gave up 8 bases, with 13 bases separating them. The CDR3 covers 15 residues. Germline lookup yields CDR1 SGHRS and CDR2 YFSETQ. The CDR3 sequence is CASSLLPGGDSPLHF. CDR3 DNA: TGCGCCAGCAGCTTGCTTCCTGGGGGGGATTCACCCCTCCACTTT.

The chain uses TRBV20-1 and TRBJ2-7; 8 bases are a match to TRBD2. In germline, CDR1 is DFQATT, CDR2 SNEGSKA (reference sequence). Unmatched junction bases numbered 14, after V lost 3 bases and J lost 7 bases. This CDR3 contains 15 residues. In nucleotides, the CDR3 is TGCAGTGCTAGTCCATTCGGTCCCGGGACTAGGGAGCAGTACTTC. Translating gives CSASPFGPGTREQYF.

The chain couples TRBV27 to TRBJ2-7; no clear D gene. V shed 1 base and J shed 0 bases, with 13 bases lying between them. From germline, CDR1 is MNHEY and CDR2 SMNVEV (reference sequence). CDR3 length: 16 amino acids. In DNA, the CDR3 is TGTGCCAGCAGTTTATTAGGGCAATCGGGCTCCTACGAGCAGTACTTC. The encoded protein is CASSLLGQSGSYEQYF.

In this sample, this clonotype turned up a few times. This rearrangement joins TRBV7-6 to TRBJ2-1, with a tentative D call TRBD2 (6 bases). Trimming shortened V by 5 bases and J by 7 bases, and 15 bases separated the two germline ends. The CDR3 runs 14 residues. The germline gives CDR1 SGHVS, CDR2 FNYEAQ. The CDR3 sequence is CASSPWGVGNEQFF. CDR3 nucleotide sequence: TGTGCCAGCAGCCCTTGGGGGGTAGGGAATGAGCAGTTCTTC.

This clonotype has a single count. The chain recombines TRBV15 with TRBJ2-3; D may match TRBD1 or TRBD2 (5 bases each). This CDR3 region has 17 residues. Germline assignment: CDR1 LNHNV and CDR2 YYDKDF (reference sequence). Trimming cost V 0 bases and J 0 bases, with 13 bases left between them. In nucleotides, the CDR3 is TGTGCCACCAGCAGAGATAAGCCGGGACGAAGCACAGATACGCAGTATTTT. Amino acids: CATSRDKPGRSTDTQYF.

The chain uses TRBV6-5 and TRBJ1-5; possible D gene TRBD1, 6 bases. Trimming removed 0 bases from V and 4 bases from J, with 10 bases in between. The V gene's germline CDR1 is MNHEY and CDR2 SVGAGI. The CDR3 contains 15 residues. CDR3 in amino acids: CASSYSTGKNQPQHF. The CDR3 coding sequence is TGTGCCAGCAGTTACTCTACAGGGAAGAATCAGCCCCAGCATTTT.

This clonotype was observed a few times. The CDR3 is CASRMGAGEQFF. In nucleotides, the CDR3 is TGTGCCAGCAGGATGGGCGCTGGTGAGCAGTTCTTC. The rearrangement joins TRBV25-1 to TRBJ2-1; no clear D. CDR1 and CDR2 (germline): MGHDK, SYGVNS. The CDR3 extends over 12 amino acids. V shed 6 bases and J shed 9 bases, with 12 bases lying between them.

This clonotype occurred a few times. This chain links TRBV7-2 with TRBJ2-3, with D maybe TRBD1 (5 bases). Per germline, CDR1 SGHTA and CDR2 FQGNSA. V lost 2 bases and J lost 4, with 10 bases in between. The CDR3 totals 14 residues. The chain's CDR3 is CASSLNQGPDTQYF. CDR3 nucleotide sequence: TGTGCCAGCAGCTTAAACCAGGGCCCAGATACGCAGTATTTT.